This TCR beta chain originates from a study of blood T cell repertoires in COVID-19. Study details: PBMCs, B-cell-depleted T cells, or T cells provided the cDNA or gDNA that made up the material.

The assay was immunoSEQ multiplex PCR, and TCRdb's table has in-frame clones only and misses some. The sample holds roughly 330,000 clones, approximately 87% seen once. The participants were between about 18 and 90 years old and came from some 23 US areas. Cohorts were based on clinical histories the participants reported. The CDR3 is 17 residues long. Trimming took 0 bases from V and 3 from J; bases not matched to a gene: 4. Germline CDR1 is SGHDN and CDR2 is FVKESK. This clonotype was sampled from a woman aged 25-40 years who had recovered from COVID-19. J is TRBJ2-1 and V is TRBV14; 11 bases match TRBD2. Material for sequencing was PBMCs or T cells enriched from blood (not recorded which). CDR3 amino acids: CASSQDRLAGNYNEQFF. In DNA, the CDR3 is TGTGCCAGCAGCCAAGATCGACTAGCGGGGAACTACAATGAGCAGTTCTTC.